This passage covers 31 T cell receptor beta chains from one sample sequenced in a study of cytomegalovirus exposure and HLA in healthy donors (dated by TCRdb to about 2017). Preparation of the library involved the immunoSEQ multiplex PCR assay. For the multiplex PCR, a mixture combining 60 forward primers for TCR Vbeta segments and 13 reverse primers for TCR Jbeta segments was used. In TCRdb, the immuneACCESS table is reduced to in-frame sequences with V and J assigned. These tables do not hold every clone; where another copy was compared, an unresolved V gene accounts for under half, and the others remain unexplained. The sample contains about 220,000 clones, around 76% of them found a single time. The ten largest account for 5% to 6% of the sample. The sample comprised PBMCs. These receptors came from a woman aged 40 to 50 in good health and CMV-seropositive.

V gene TRBV5-8 combines with J gene TRBJ2-1; 10 bases map to TRBD1. Per the germline V gene, CDR1 is SGHTS and CDR2 is YDEGEE. The CDR3 spans 15 residues. Trimming took 4 bases from V and 8 from J; bases not matched to a gene: 9. The CDR3 protein is CASSHTGTGDDEQFF. CDR3 nucleotides: TGTGCCAGCAGCCATACCGGGACAGGGGACGATGAGCAGTTCTTC.

With regard to this clone: A junction end diverges from the germline sequence, so it may reflect a read error. The gene calls are TRBV7-7 and TRBJ2-1; 7 bases match TRBD2. The CDR3 consists of 18 residues. CDR1 is SSHAT and CDR2 is FNYEAQ in the germline V gene (reference sequence). The CDR3 here is CASSLAPPYALTGGEQFF. The CDR3 DNA reads TGTGCTAGCAGCTTAGCGCCTCCATACGCTCTCACGGGGGGTGAGCAGTTCTTC. Based on the CDR3 plus reference TRBV7-7 and TRBJ2-1, the full variable domain is GAGVSQSPRYKVTKRGQDVTLRCDPISSHATLYWYQQALGQGPEFLTYFNYEAQPDKSGLPSDRFSAERPEGSISTLTIQRTEQRDSAMYRCASSLAPPYALTGGEQFFGPGTRLTVL.

In this sample, this clone turned up once. This chain joins TRBV15 and TRBJ1-4; D possibly corresponds to TRBD1 (6 bases). Trimming pared 0 bases from V and 4 bases from J, leaving 12 bases between. The CDR3 covers 16 residues. Germline CDR1 is LNHNV and CDR2 is YYDKDF (reference sequence). CDR3 coding DNA: TGTGCCACCAGCAGAGATCAGGCCAGGGGTAATGAAAAACTGTTTTTT. As protein: CATSRDQARGNEKLFF.

This clone was observed a few times. The rearrangement uses TRBV7-2 and TRBJ1-2; D is unclear. Trimming cost V 4 bases and J 7 bases, with 16 bases left between them. This CDR3 is 14 amino acids long. Germline loops: CDR1 SGHTA, CDR2 FQGNSA. Here the CDR3 reads CASSSYLALAGYTF. The CDR3, as DNA: TGTGCCAGCAGCTCCTACCTAGCTCTGGCTGGCTACACCTTC.

The CDR3 region has the DNA TGTGCCAGCAGTGGTGGACAGGCCCACGAGCAGTACTTC. Translated: CASSGGQAHEQYF. The rearrangement uses TRBV25-1 and TRBJ2-7, with 7 bases matching TRBD1. With V trimmed by 4 bases and J by 5 bases, 5 bases remained unmatched. Germline values: CDR1 MGHDK, CDR2 SYGVNS. The CDR3 consists of 13 residues.

This clone has a single count. The chain uses TRBV21-1 and TRBJ2-4; the D segment call TRBD1 is taken from the table without a DNA check. TRBV21-1 is annotated as a pseudogene. The CDR3 consists of 16 residues. DNA of the CDR3: TGTGCCAGCAGCAAAGACAGGGATCTAGCCAAAAACATTCAGTACTTC. Its translation: CASSKDRDLAKNIQYF.

This sequence joins TRBV19 and TRBJ2-5, with TRBD2 matching 7 bases. V lost 4 bases and J lost 1; bases outside the gene matches: 3. The germline gives CDR1 LNHDA, CDR2 SQIVND (reference sequence). This CDR3 has 14 residues. The CDR3 here is CASSNPSGQETQYF. The DNA of the CDR3 is TGTGCCAGTAGTAACCCTAGCGGCCAAGAGACCCAGTACTTC.

V and J are TRBV27 and TRBJ2-7; D is perhaps TRBD2 (5 bases). Trimming took 6 bases from V and 4 from J, leaving 19 bases between them. The CDR3 contains 15 residues. The germline gives CDR1 MNHEY, CDR2 SMNVEV (reference sequence). The CDR3 DNA sequence: TGTGCCAGCAGCCCGGCTTTGAGCGGAATTTACGAGCAGTACTTC. Its translation: CASSPALSGIYEQYF.

V gene TRBV7-2 combines with J gene TRBJ1-5; the D gene is possibly TRBD1 (6 bases). V lost 0 bases and J lost 6, with 12 bases in between. Germline lookup yields CDR1 SGHTA and CDR2 FQGNSA. This CDR3 has 15 amino acids. CDR3 region: CASSLAGGTLQPQHF. The CDR3 DNA sequence: TGTGCCAGCAGCTTAGCGGGAGGGACACTTCAGCCCCAGCATTTT.

The chain is built from TRBV10-1 and TRBJ2-5, with D maybe TRBD2 (6 bases). This CDR3 has 14 residues. Trimming stripped 0 bases from V and 5 bases from J, with 10 bases between. Germline V lookup: CDR1 WNHNN, CDR2 SYGVQD (reference sequence). The DNA of the CDR3 is TGCGCCAGCAGTGAGTCGGGGGGTACGGAGACCCAGTACTTC. This codes for CASSESGGTETQYF.

The rearrangement links TRBV11-3 to TRBJ1-5; 9 bases agree with TRBD1. J was trimmed by 7 bases and V by 5 bases; bases with no gene match: 9. Germline V gives CDR1 SGHNT, CDR2 YENEEA. The CDR3 covers 15 residues. The CDR3 here is CASSDGQGNGQPQHF. The CDR3 DNA reads as TGTGCCAGCAGCGACGGACAGGGGAACGGACAGCCCCAGCATTTT.

Worth noting for this clone: The sample has other DNA sequences that encode this CDR3 too. This chain joins TRBV6-5 and TRBJ1-6, with 8 bases aligning to TRBD1. CDR3 length equals 13 residues. V shed 6 bases, J shed 7 bases, and the junction held 2 bases outside the gene matches. CDR1 and CDR2 from the germline V gene are MNHEY and SVGAGI. The CDR3 loop reads CASRRDRNSPLHF. Written as DNA, the CDR3 is TGTGCCAGCAGGAGGGACAGGAATTCACCCCTCCACTTT.

This chain links TRBV19 with TRBJ1-2; 9 nucleotides align to TRBD1. The V and J ends lost 5 bases and 4 bases, in that order; junction bases with no gene match: 11. In germline, CDR1 is LNHDA, CDR2 SQIVND (reference sequence). CDR3 size: 16 residues. The DNA of the CDR3 is TGTGCCAGTAGTCCCGGGACAGGGTACGGTGGCTATGGCTACACCTTC. Its translation is CASSPGTGYGGYGYTF.

The chain links TRBV6-6 to TRBJ2-7; 8 bases are a match to TRBD2. Germline V lookup: CDR1 MNHNY, CDR2 SVGAGI (reference sequence). The CDR3 is made up of 15 amino acids. J was trimmed by 5 bases and V by 3 bases; bases with no gene match: 9. CDR3 sequence reads: CASSYPSGRVDEQYF. The CDR3 DNA reads as TGTGCCAGCAGTTATCCCTCCGGGAGGGTCGACGAGCAGTACTTC.

V gene TRBV27 combines with J gene TRBJ1-2, with 7 bases matching TRBD1. The CDR3 is 13 amino acids. Unmatched junction bases numbered 6, after V lost 5 bases and J lost 6 bases. The germline V gene has CDR1 MNHEY and CDR2 SMNVEV (reference sequence). This CDR3 is CASSPGTAHGYTF. In DNA, the CDR3 is TGTGCCAGCAGTCCTGGGACAGCGCATGGCTACACCTTC.

This clone was observed a single time. The chain uses TRBV10-3 and TRBJ1-1; 7 bases line up with TRBD1. There are 14 residues in the CDR3. Germline V gives CDR1 ENHRY, CDR2 SYGVKD. V dropped 2 bases and J dropped 4; count of bases not matched to a gene: 4. In nucleotides, the CDR3 is TGTGCCATCAGTGAGGGCAGGGGGGTCACTGAAGCTTTCTTT. This gives the protein CAISEGRGVTEAFF.

This chain links TRBV5-1 with TRBJ2-7; D may be TRBD2 (6 bases). Germline CDR1 and CDR2: SGHRS and YFSETQ. Trimming left V 0 bases short and J 4 bases short, with 14 bases between. The CDR3 loop spans 15 amino acids. CDR3 DNA: TGCGCCAGCAGCTTGGTTGAAGGGGCGGGGTACGAGCAGTACTTC. It encodes CASSLVEGAGYEQYF.

This sequence joins TRBV7-2 and TRBJ1-1; D is possibly TRBD1 (5 bases). In germline, CDR1 is SGHTA, CDR2 FQGNSA. The CDR3 loop spans 16 amino acids. Deletions cut 0 bases from V and 0 bases from J, with 11 bases between. The chain's CDR3 is CASSLAGGSVNTEAFF. DNA for the CDR3: TGTGCCAGCAGCTTAGCGGGGGGGTCGGTGAACACTGAAGCTTTCTTT.

Details on this clone: The sample contains more than one DNA sequence encoding this CDR3. The chain carries TRBV6-5 and TRBJ2-7, with 9 bases matching TRBD1. This CDR3 is 15 amino acids long. V dropped 0 bases and J dropped 4; count of bases not matched to a gene: 4. Germline CDR1 is MNHEY and CDR2 is SVGAGI. CDR3 bases: TGTGCCAGCAGTTACTCGGACAGGGGTTCTTACGAGCAGTACTTC. Residues: CASSYSDRGSYEQYF.

The rearrangement uses TRBV2 and TRBJ2-1, with a weak D call TRBD1 (5 bases). Germline V CDR1 and CDR2: SNHLY, FYNNEI. The V gene lost 3 bases and the J gene lost 6 bases, with 15 bases spanning the gap. The CDR3 has 15 amino acids. The CDR3 DNA follows: TGTGCCAGCAGTGAGACTGAGACAGTGGTCAATGAGCAGTTCTTC. Translation: CASSETETVVNEQFF.

This chain joins TRBV28 and TRBJ2-5, with 10 bases aligning to TRBD2. The CDR3 length is 18 residues. J lost 1 base, V lost 6 bases, and 14 bases had no gene match. Germline V gene sequence: CDR1 MDHEN, CDR2 SYDVKM. The CDR3: CASSQGFGAGGTQETQYF. Written as DNA, the CDR3 is TGTGCCAGCAGCCAAGGTTTTGGAGCGGGGGGGACCCAAGAGACCCAGTACTTC.

V is TRBV30 and J is TRBJ2-1; D perhaps matches TRBD2 (6 bases). The CDR3 contains 14 residues. The germline V gene has CDR1 GTSNPN and CDR2 SVGIG (reference sequence). The CDR3 region is CAKTGTEGRNEQFF. CDR3 coding DNA: TGTGCTAAAACCGGGACTGAAGGGAGGAATGAGCAGTTCTTC.

Of note for this clone: Distinct nucleotide sequences in the sample also encode this CDR3. This chain uses TRBV30 with TRBJ1-3; TRBD1 agrees at 11 bases. Germline assignment: CDR1 GTSNPN and CDR2 SVGIG (reference sequence). Unmatched junction bases numbered 5, after V lost 4 bases and J lost 0 bases. This CDR3 contains 16 residues. Here the CDR3 DNA reads TGTGCCTGGAATTCCGGGACAGGGGGCTCTGGAAACACCATATATTTT. Translating it yields CAWNSGTGGSGNTIYF.

This clone was picked up a small number of times. V and J are TRBV4-3 and TRBJ1-1; D unresolved. Per the germline V gene, CDR1 is LGHNA and CDR2 is YSLEER. The V and J ends lost 0 bases and 2 bases respectively, with 10 bases between them. CDR3 length: 15 residues. In DNA form, the CDR3 reads TGCGCCAGCAGCCAAGATCGTAGAGGAAACACTGAAGCTTTCTTT. As protein: CASSQDRRGNTEAFF.

The chain has TRBV30 and TRBJ2-7, with a tentative D call TRBD1 (5 bases). The CDR3 runs to 13 residues. Trimming pared 3 bases from V and 3 bases from J, leaving 12 bases between. CDR1 is GTSNPN and CDR2 is SVGIG in the germline V gene (reference sequence). The chain's CDR3 is CAWRATDRYEQYF. Written as DNA, the CDR3 is TGTGCCTGGAGGGCGACAGATCGCTACGAGCAGTACTTC. Looking up the rest from reference TRBV30 and TRBJ2-7 gives the full variable domain: SQTIHQWPATLVQPVGSPLSLECTVEGTSNPNLYWYRQAAGRGLQLLFYSVGIGQISSEVPQNLSASRPQDRQFILSSKKLLLSDSGFYLCAWRATDRYEQYFGPGTRLTVT.

This sequence joins TRBV11-2 and TRBJ1-4; tentatively, D is TRBD1 (6 bases). The germline CDR1 and CDR2 sequences are SGHAT and FQNNGV. This CDR3 has 15 residues. V was pared by 0 bases and J by 8 bases, with 13 bases between. The CDR3 protein is CASSLDTQGYEKLFF. CDR3 in DNA: TGTGCCAGCAGCTTAGATACCCAGGGGTACGAAAAACTGTTTTTT.

V gene TRBV6-5 combines with J gene TRBJ1-2; TRBD1 is a possible D gene (6 bases). CDR1 is MNHEY and CDR2 is SVGAGI in the germline V gene. Trimming left V 1 base short and J 8 bases short, with 8 bases between. This CDR3 contains 12 residues. The CDR3 reads CASSYFGGGYTF. The CDR3 DNA reads TGTGCCAGCAGTTACTTTGGGGGCGGCTACACCTTC.

Only a few counts were recorded for this clone. This rearrangement joins TRBV11-2 to TRBJ2-7, with 10 positions matching TRBD1. The CDR3 spans 14 residues. CDR1 and CDR2 from the germline V gene are SGHAT and FQNNGV. Germline trimming cut 6 bases from V and 3 bases from J; bases unmatched to any gene: 5. CDR3 residues: CASSPGTGDYEQYF. CDR3 DNA sequence: TGTGCCAGCAGTCCCGGGACAGGGGACTACGAGCAGTACTTC.

The chain uses TRBV27 and TRBJ2-2; 12 bases match TRBD2. The germline V gene encodes CDR1 MNHEY and CDR2 SMNVEV (reference sequence). The CDR3 length is 14 residues. The V segment lost 10 bases and the J segment 6 bases; nucleotides outside the gene matches: 6. The CDR3 bases are TGTGCCACCCGGACTAGCGGGACCGCCGGGGAGCTGTTTTTT. This sequence encodes CATRTSGTAGELFF.

A few counts support this clone. The chain combines TRBV7-8 with TRBJ1-2, with TRBD1 matching 7 bases. The germline V gene encodes CDR1 SGHVS and CDR2 FQNEAQ. This CDR3 is 14 amino acids long. V dropped 3 bases and J dropped 1; count of bases not matched to a gene: 2. The CDR3 sequence: CASSLDRFNYGYTF. For the CDR3, the DNA is TGTGCCAGCAGCTTGGACAGGTTTAACTATGGCTACACCTTC.

A single count supports this clone. One junction end disagrees with the germline gene, perhaps due to a read error. This sequence joins TRBV6-6 and TRBJ2-1; D remains ambiguous. This CDR3 has 15 amino acids. Per germline, CDR1 MNHNY and CDR2 SVGAGI (reference sequence). The CDR3 reads CASSPGSRGYNERFF. The CDR3, as DNA: TGTGCCAGCAGCCCCGGGTCGCGCGGTTACAATGAGCGGTTCTTC.